What follows is one T cell receptor beta chain and its context. The data are from a study of shared clonotypes between healthy human individuals. Deep-level assay runs were performed. TCRdb keeps only in-frame clones here, not all; method: immunoSEQ multiplex PCR. Here the sample spans 700,000 or so clones, approximately 79% being singletons. CDR3 length: 19 residues. Germline V gene sequence: CDR1 SGHRS, CDR2 YFSETQ. Trimming at V came to 0 bases and at J to 4 bases, leaving 11 bases not matched to a gene. The chain carries TRBV5-1 and TRBJ2-2, with 11 bases identical to TRBD1. This TCR derives from a woman between 25 and 40 years old in good health. Sample: memory CD4+ T cells sorted from blood. Subset indicated: CD45RA-negative fraction. As DNA, the CDR3 is TGCGCCAGCAGCTTGGGATATGGGGCCGGGACAGGGGGCACCGGGGAGCTGTTTTTT. This encodes CASSLGYGAGTGGTGELFF.